These 27 T cell receptor beta chains originate from one sample sequenced in a study of PD-1 blockade in classical Hodgkin lymphoma. All patients experienced relapse after autologous stem cell transplantation, and brentuximab vedotin exposure was variable. The data were produced by immunoSEQ multiplex PCR, yet TCRdb's version contains in-frame clones alone and is incomplete. The sample records about 150,000 clones, nearly 80% being singletons. Sample: peripheral blood mononuclear cells (PBMCs), taken before the second cycle of nivolumab. These receptors came from a human donor with classical Hodgkin lymphoma.

The chain couples TRBV9 to TRBJ2-4, with TRBD2 as a possible D gene (6 bases). The CDR3 covers 17 residues. Germline values: CDR1 SGDLS, CDR2 YYNGEE. Between the trimmed V and J ends, which lost 0 bases and 0 bases, there was a span of 13 bases. CDR3 nucleotides: TGTGCCAGCAGCGTAGCTCCCGGGGGAGCAGCCAAAAACATTCAGTACTTC. Encoded protein: CASSVAPGGAAKNIQYF.

V usage is TRBV2 and J usage is TRBJ2-1; tentatively, D is TRBD2 (5 bases). CDR3 length equals 12 residues. V gave up 0 bases and J gave up 15 bases, with 12 bases separating them. Germline-derived CDR1 and CDR2 are SNHLY and FYNNEI. CDR3 sequence: CASSEALVGRFF. CDR3 DNA sequence: TGTGCCAGCAGTGAAGCGCTTGTGGGGAGGTTCTTC. Drawing the rest from reference TRBV2 and TRBJ2-1, the complete variable domain is EPEVTQTPSHQVTQMGQEVILRCVPISNHLYFYWYRQILGQKVEFLVSFYNNEISEKSEIFDDQFSVERPDGSNFTLKIRSTKLEDSAMYFCASSEALVGRFFGPGTRLTVL.

The V gene is TRBV18, the J gene TRBJ1-2; D remains unclear. Germline CDR1 is KGHSH and CDR2 is LQKENI. This CDR3 region has 15 residues. V lost 0 bases and J lost 4, with 12 bases in between. CDR3 loop: CASSPPGLAAYGYTF. The CDR3 DNA is TGTGCCAGCTCACCACCCGGGCTCGCGGCCTATGGCTACACCTTC.

V usage is TRBV10-3 and J usage is TRBJ2-7; D not resolved. Trimming removed 2 bases at V and 0 bases at J, with 5 bases between. This CDR3 has 13 residues. CDR1 and CDR2 (germline): ENHRY, SYGVKD. CDR3 loop: CAISETGSYEQYF. CDR3 nucleotides: TGTGCCATCAGTGAGACCGGCTCCTACGAGCAGTACTTC.

V and J are TRBV6-5 and TRBJ1-1; D call uncertain. CDR3 size: 13 residues. Germline assignment: CDR1 MNHEY and CDR2 SVGAGI. Between the trimmed V and J ends, which lost 2 bases and 5 bases, there was a span of 9 bases. The CDR3 loop is CASSYVGGTEAFF. The DNA for the CDR3 is TGTGCCAGCAGTTACGTAGGAGGGACTGAAGCTTTCTTT.

This chain joins TRBV9 and TRBJ2-5, with 8 bases that match TRBD1. The V gene's germline CDR1 is SGDLS and CDR2 YYNGEE. The CDR3 is made up of 13 amino acids. V lost 3 bases, J lost 11 bases, and 9 bases stayed unmatched. CDR3 protein: CASSADRGSGQYF. The CDR3 nucleotides read TGTGCCAGCAGCGCTGACAGGGGAAGTGGGCAGTACTTC.

There are a few counts of this clone. This chain uses TRBV27 with TRBJ2-2; the match to TRBD2 covers 7 bases. This CDR3 has 16 residues. Germline CDR1 is MNHEY and CDR2 is SMNVEV (reference sequence). With V trimmed by 3 bases and J by 7 bases, 11 bases remained unmatched. CDR3 residues: CASSFKGGRAIGELFF. CDR3 nucleotides: TGTGCCAGCAGTTTCAAAGGAGGGAGGGCCATCGGGGAGCTGTTTTTT.

This rearrangement joins TRBV6-4 to TRBJ1-1, with D uncertain. The germline V gene encodes CDR1 MRHNA and CDR2 SNTAGT. The CDR3 is 14 amino acids. V lost 7 bases and J 1 base, leaving 13 bases between the germline ends. CDR3 region: CASTLSPGNTEAFF. The CDR3 nucleotides read TGTGCCAGCACTCTAAGCCCGGGGAACACTGAAGCTTTCTTT.

V and J are TRBV9 and TRBJ2-1; possible D gene TRBD2, 6 bases. This CDR3 has 15 residues. Trimming took off 0 bases at V and 5 bases at J, with 12 bases between the two ends. Germline CDR1 is SGDLS and CDR2 is YYNGEE. CDR3 nucleotide sequence: TGTGCCAGCAGCGTAGCGGGAGCCATTAACAATGAGCAGTTCTTC. It specifies CASSVAGAINNEQFF.

The gene calls are TRBV7-2 and TRBJ2-6; 7 positions agree with TRBD1. The CDR3 loop spans 18 amino acids. Trimming at V came to 3 bases and at J to 0 bases, leaving 8 bases not matched to a gene. CDR1 is SGHTA, CDR2 FQGNSA, per germline. CDR3 sequence: CASSFLVGQASGANVLTF. CDR3 in DNA: TGTGCCAGCAGCTTCCTGGTTGGACAGGCCTCTGGGGCCAACGTCCTGACTTTC.

This chain links TRBV5-4 with TRBJ1-2; 8 bases align to TRBD1. The CDR3 runs to 15 residues. Trimming removed 3 bases from V and 4 bases from J; junction bases left unmatched: 8. Germline CDR1 is SGHNT and CDR2 is YYREEE (reference sequence). CDR3: CASSSGQDEAYGYTF. In DNA form, the CDR3 reads TGTGCCAGCAGCTCGGGACAGGACGAAGCCTATGGCTACACCTTC.

The chain combines TRBV28 with TRBJ2-2, with D possibly TRBD2 on 6 matching bases. The CDR3 length is 18 residues. Germline V gene sequence: CDR1 MDHEN, CDR2 SYDVKM. The germline V and J ends were trimmed by 2 bases and 4 bases, with 20 bases remaining between them. The CDR3 reads CASSLDGSVTGGTGELFF. The CDR3 DNA sequence: TGTGCCAGCAGTTTAGACGGGAGTGTCACTGGTGGCACCGGGGAGCTGTTTTTT.

This chain links TRBV2 with TRBJ1-5; 7 bases align to TRBD1. V was pared by 7 bases and J by 6 bases, with 6 bases of the junction left unmatched. Germline V gene lookup returns CDR1 SNHLY and CDR2 FYNNEI. The CDR3 covers 13 residues. The CDR3 DNA is TGTGCCAGCACTCCTGACAGGGCTCAGCCCCAGCATTTT. This translates into CASTPDRAQPQHF.

The V gene is TRBV7-9, the J gene TRBJ1-1; possibly TRBD1 for D (5 bases). Trimming pared 4 bases from V and 1 base from J, leaving 7 bases between. This CDR3 has 13 amino acids. In germline, CDR1 is SEHNR, CDR2 FQNEAQ (reference sequence). CDR3 in amino acids: CASSSQENTEAFF. CDR3 bases: TGTGCCAGCAGCTCACAGGAGAACACTGAAGCTTTCTTT.

This clone came up a few times. V gene TRBV6-5 combines with J gene TRBJ1-6; D is possibly TRBD1 (6 bases). Trimming took 2 bases from V and 9 from J, leaving 14 bases between them. Germline V CDR1 and CDR2: MNHEY, SVGAGI. The CDR3 totals 15 residues. The CDR3 sequence is CASSYPPGAGSPLHF. The CDR3 DNA sequence: TGTGCCAGCAGTTACCCCCCAGGGGCCGGTTCACCCCTCCACTTT.

The chain uses TRBV6-5 and TRBJ1-6; 8 nucleotides align to TRBD1. V lost 0 bases, J lost 8 bases, and 6 bases stayed unmatched. CDR1 and CDR2 (germline): MNHEY, SVGAGI. The CDR3 sequence is 16 residues long. The CDR3 spells CASSYSIGQGYSPLHF. The CDR3 DNA reads TGTGCCAGCAGTTACTCGATCGGACAGGGTTATTCACCCCTCCACTTT.

V usage is TRBV5-1 and J usage is TRBJ2-1; TRBD2 agrees at 7 bases. V was clipped by 4 bases and J by 3 bases; unmatched bases: 4. Germline lookup yields CDR1 SGHRS and CDR2 YFSETQ. This CDR3 contains 14 residues. The CDR3 coding sequence is TGCGCCAGCAGCATTAGCGGGTTCTACAATGAGCAGTTCTTC. Protein: CASSISGFYNEQFF.

The chain joins TRBV6-5 to TRBJ1-5, with D tentatively TRBD1 (5 bases). CDR3 length: 15 residues. The germline V gene encodes CDR1 MNHEY and CDR2 SVGAGI. Trimming cost V 4 bases and J 3 bases, with 13 bases left between them. The CDR3 reads CASSWARVVNQPQHF. In nucleotides, the CDR3 is TGTGCCAGCAGTTGGGCCAGGGTAGTCAATCAGCCCCAGCATTTT.

This clone appeared a single time. The CDR3 DNA is TGTGCCAGCAGCACGACAGGGGAGGGTTCACCCCTCCACTTT. Protein sequence: CASSTTGEGSPLHF. The chain is built from TRBV28 and TRBJ1-6; 8 bases map to TRBD1. Per germline, CDR1 MDHEN and CDR2 SYDVKM. The CDR3 consists of 14 residues. After removal of 6 bases from V and 9 bases from J, the junction contained 7 bases not matched to a gene.

The V call is TRBV30, the J call TRBJ2-5; the match to TRBD2 covers 8 bases. Germline CDR1 GTSNPN, CDR2 SVGIG (reference sequence). This CDR3 contains 14 residues. V trimming: 1 base; J trimming: 5 bases; junction bases outside the gene matches: 6. In DNA form, the CDR3 reads TGTGCCTGGAGTGGCTCTAGCGGGTGGGAGACCCAGTACTTC. It encodes CAWSGSSGWETQYF.

The chain carries TRBV6-5 and TRBJ2-1; weak D call: TRBD2 (6 bases). The CDR3 has 14 amino acids. Germline CDR1 reads MNHEY; CDR2 reads SVGAGI. V was cut by 5 bases and J by 0 bases, with 8 bases left in between. In nucleotides, the CDR3 is TGTGCCAGCAGTCGGGAGCGCTCCTACAATGAGCAGTTCTTC. Its protein is CASSRERSYNEQFF.

The chain uses TRBV25-1 and TRBJ1-4; 9 nucleotides line up with TRBD1. J gave up 11 bases and V 3 bases, and 13 bases lay outside the gene matches. The CDR3 runs 16 residues. Germline V gene lookup returns CDR1 MGHDK and CDR2 SYGVNS. The CDR3 bases are TGTGCCAGCAGTGATAGGGCCGGGACAGGGTTCAGTAAACTGTTTTTT. As protein: CASSDRAGTGFSKLFF.

The chain combines TRBV11-2 with TRBJ2-2; the D gene is possibly TRBD1 (6 bases). The V gene lost 5 bases and the J gene lost 6 bases, with 16 bases spanning the gap. This CDR3 has 15 amino acids. Germline V gene data show CDR1 as SGHAT and CDR2 as FQNNGV. The CDR3 protein is CASSPRTAYAGELFF. The CDR3 coding sequence is TGTGCCAGCAGCCCCCGGACAGCTTACGCCGGGGAGCTGTTTTTT.

V and J are TRBV5-1 and TRBJ2-1; 10 bases are a match to TRBD2. The CDR3 length is 16 residues. Germline V gene sequence: CDR1 SGHRS, CDR2 YFSETQ. The V segment lost 4 bases and the J segment 8 bases; nucleotides outside the gene matches: 12. CDR3: CASSTRESGRAYEQFF. CDR3 DNA: TGCGCCAGCAGCACGAGAGAAAGCGGGAGGGCCTATGAGCAGTTCTTC. The full variable domain, with the rest looked up from reference TRBV5-1 and TRBJ2-1, is KAGVTQTPRYLIKTRGQQVTLSCSPISGHRSVSWYQQTPGQGLQFLFEYFSETQRNKGNFPGRFSGRQFSNSRSEMNVSTLELGDSALYLCASSTRESGRAYEQFFGPGTRLTVL.

The chain recombines TRBV27 with TRBJ2-6; no clear D. Trimming removed 4 bases at V and 7 bases at J, with 11 bases between. This CDR3 has 14 amino acids. Germline V gene lookup returns CDR1 MNHEY and CDR2 SMNVEV (reference sequence). The chain's CDR3 is CASSSALIANVLTF. As DNA, the CDR3 is TGTGCCAGCAGTTCTGCCCTTATAGCCAACGTCCTGACTTTC. Complete variable domain (other parts from reference TRBV27 and TRBJ2-6): EAQVTQNPRYLITVTGKKLTVTCSQNMNHEYMSWYRQDPGLGLRQIYYSMNVEVTDKGDVPEGYKVSRKEKRNFPLILESPSPNQTSLYFCASSSALIANVLTFGAGSRLTVL.

This rearrangement joins TRBV7-8 to TRBJ1-5; D not certain. V was cut by 1 base and J by 0 bases, with 13 bases left in between. The CDR3 contains 17 residues. CDR1 is SGHVS, CDR2 FQNEAQ, per germline. CDR3: CASSLVATDYSNQPQHF. DNA of the CDR3: TGTGCCAGCAGCTTAGTGGCCACAGACTATAGCAATCAGCCCCAGCATTTT.

The chain couples TRBV30 to TRBJ1-5; 7 nucleotides line up with TRBD1. Germline-derived CDR1 and CDR2 are GTSNPN and SVGIG (reference sequence). With 4 bases clipped from V and 6 bases from J, the junction kept 9 bases outside the gene matches. This CDR3 has 14 amino acids. CDR3 in DNA: TGTGCCTGGACGGATTGGGACAGTACTCAGCCCCAGCATTTT. The encoded protein is CAWTDWDSTQPQHF. The entire variable domain, with the rest obtained from reference TRBV30 and TRBJ1-5, is as follows: SQTIHQWPATLVQPVGSPLSLECTVEGTSNPNLYWYRQAAGRGLQLLFYSVGIGQISSEVPQNLSASRPQDRQFILSSKKLLLSDSGFYLCAWTDWDSTQPQHFGDGTRLSIL.